The present entry profiles one TCR beta chain with its context. Antigen: not known. This entry comes from a study of long-term antiretroviral therapy in people with HIV. Sequencing relied on immunoSEQ assay v3.0, run at survey level. The protocol was immunoSEQ multiplex PCR, while the TCRdb copy is restricted to in-frame clones and leaves out a portion. The data contain approximately 29,000 clones, about 90% of them seen just once; the ten biggest clones take up 13%. Looked up from germline, CDR1 is MNHNY and CDR2 is SVGAGI (reference sequence). CDR3 length: 15 amino acids. Trimming shortened V by 4 bases and J by 4 bases, and 11 bases separated the two germline ends. General study points: Pre-ART expanded TRB clones stayed dominant throughout, though often decreasing after ART. Following ART, diversity rose but still fell short of transplant donor controls.

The TCR comes from a man aged 18 to 29 with HIV. This specimen consisted of unsorted PBMCs, obtained 1.1 years after starting antiretroviral therapy. The chain joins TRBV6-6 to TRBJ2-6; D gene ambiguous. This chain's CDR3 is CASSFPRAGANVLTF. The DNA for the CDR3 is TGTGCCAGCAGTTTTCCCCGGGCCGGGGCCAACGTCCTGACTTTC.